The source of this TCR beta chain is a study of blood T cell repertoires in COVID-19. Across the whole study: Donors in the United States, Italy and Spain gave samples during acute or convalescent COVID-19. The cDNA or gDNA used as material had been derived from T cells, B-cell-depleted T cells, or PBMCs.

With 4 bases clipped from V and 5 bases from J, the junction kept 13 bases outside the gene matches. The CDR3 length is 16 residues. Germline values: CDR1 SGHAT, CDR2 FQNNGV. Sequencing was performed with immunoSEQ multiplex PCR; in TCRdb, only in-frame clones are kept and a portion is missing. The sample carries 65,000 to 70,000 clones, about 90% recorded once. This sequence originates from a human donor with active COVID-19. The donor label of this sample is uncertain. V usage is TRBV11-2 and J usage is TRBJ2-7; the match to TRBD2 covers 8 bases. The source material was peripheral blood. DNA of the CDR3: TGTGCCAGCAGCTCACGGGGACTAGAAGGGGTCCACGAGCAGTACTTC. It codes for CASSSRGLEGVHEQYF.